This T cell receptor (beta chain) stems from a study of T-cell memory formation after mild COVID-19. This clonotype was found many times. The CDR3 extends over 15 amino acids. Trimming cost V 5 bases and J 4 bases, with 15 bases left between them. The germline CDR1 and CDR2 sequences are SGHAT and FQNNGV. One entry per CDR3 protein, called by TCRdb with MiXCR from the 5' RACE reads. The sample lists nearly 350,000 distinct CDR3 sequences; around 13% were seen once. This receptor was identified in a man aged 18 to 30 who had mild COVID-19 (a few samples of this study predate the infection). Cell type and time point are not known. What was sequenced was PBMCs or a T cell subset sorted from them (not recorded which). This chain joins TRBV11-2 and TRBJ1-3; D gene ambiguous. CDR3 DNA sequence: TGTGCCAGCAGCACGGGTTCTCCTGGCGGAAACACCATATATTTT. Protein product: CASSTGSPGGNTIYF.